Below are 8 T cell receptor beta chains sequenced from a single sample in a study of PD-1 blockade in classical Hodgkin lymphoma. This sample's time point: newly diagnosed, previously untreated cHL patient sample. Magnetic negative selection isolated CD8+ T cells from thawed PBMCs. The data were produced by immunoSEQ multiplex PCR, yet TCRdb's version contains in-frame clones alone and is incomplete. The data show roughly 20,000 clones, 80% to 90% seen once. The sample comprised CD8+ T cells from blood. Receptor source: a human donor with classical Hodgkin lymphoma.

The sample holds one count of this clone. The chain carries TRBV5-1 and TRBJ1-1, with 9 bases lining up with TRBD1. V was pared by 2 bases and J by 8 bases, with 10 bases of the junction left unmatched. The CDR3 totals 15 residues. From germline, CDR1 is SGHRS and CDR2 YFSETQ. This CDR3 is CASSFATGGQGEAFF. The DNA for the CDR3 is TGCGCCAGCAGCTTTGCAACAGGGGGCCAAGGGGAAGCTTTCTTT.

The chain joins TRBV6-5 to TRBJ2-1; 7 bases are a match to TRBD2. This CDR3 has 12 residues. Germline values: CDR1 MNHEY, CDR2 SVGAGI. V shed 4 bases and J 8 bases; nucleotides not matched to a gene: 2. The CDR3 reads CASSLAGDEQFF. The DNA of the CDR3 is TGTGCCAGCAGTTTGGCGGGAGATGAGCAGTTCTTC.

The chain links TRBV29-1 to TRBJ1-2; 7 nucleotides align to TRBD1. V lost 3 bases to trimming and J lost 5 bases; unmatched junction nucleotides: 9. Germline values: CDR1 SQVTM, CDR2 ANQGSEA. The CDR3 sequence is 14 residues long. The DNA for the CDR3 is TGCAGCGTTGAGGGAGGACAGGTTGATTATGGCTACACCTTC. Translating it yields CSVEGGQVDYGYTF.

The rearrangement uses TRBV6-6 and TRBJ1-2; D perhaps matches TRBD1 (5 bases). The CDR3 is 11 residues long. CDR1 is MNHNY, CDR2 SVGAGI, per germline (reference sequence). V dropped 2 bases and J dropped 13 bases, with 11 bases sitting between them. The CDR3 is CASSYRGSCTF. CDR3 bases: TGTGCCAGCAGTTACCGGGGGTCCTGCACCTTC.

V gene TRBV6-5 combines with J gene TRBJ2-7; D unresolved. Germline CDR1 is MNHEY and CDR2 is SVGAGI. Trimming took 6 bases from V and 0 from J, leaving 6 bases between them. The CDR3 extends over 12 amino acids. The chain's CDR3 is CASRSDSYEQYF. The CDR3 region has the DNA TGTGCCAGCAGATCGGACTCCTACGAGCAGTACTTC.

The chain uses TRBV18 and TRBJ2-7; perhaps D is TRBD1 or TRBD2 (5 bases each). Germline V CDR1 and CDR2: KGHSH, LQKENI. CDR3 length: 15 amino acids. V was shortened by 2 bases and J by 4 bases, with 15 bases between the two germline ends. CDR3 region: CASSPEDSRGYEQYF. The CDR3 nucleotides are TGTGCCAGCTCACCAGAGGACTCAAGGGGTTACGAGCAGTACTTC.

This clone is classed as medium-sized. The V gene is TRBV4-1, the J gene TRBJ1-2; D possibly corresponds to TRBD1 (5 bases). The CDR3 sequence is 14 residues long. V shed 4 bases and J shed 4 bases, with 13 bases lying between them. Germline V gene sequence: CDR1 MGHRA, CDR2 YSYEKL. In nucleotides, the CDR3 is TGCGCCAGCAGCCCAGGGACTACTTCCTATGGCTACACCTTC. The encoded protein is CASSPGTTSYGYTF.

This clone is a singleton in its sample. The chain uses TRBV5-5 and TRBJ2-7, with 7 bases aligning to TRBD1. The CDR3 totals 15 residues. Germline values: CDR1 SGHKS, CDR2 YYEKEE (reference sequence). V lost 1 base to trimming and J lost 2 bases; unmatched junction nucleotides: 6. The CDR3, as DNA: TGTGCCAGCAGCTTGACCGGGACAGCTACCTACGAGCAGTACTTC. It codes for CASSLTGTATYEQYF.